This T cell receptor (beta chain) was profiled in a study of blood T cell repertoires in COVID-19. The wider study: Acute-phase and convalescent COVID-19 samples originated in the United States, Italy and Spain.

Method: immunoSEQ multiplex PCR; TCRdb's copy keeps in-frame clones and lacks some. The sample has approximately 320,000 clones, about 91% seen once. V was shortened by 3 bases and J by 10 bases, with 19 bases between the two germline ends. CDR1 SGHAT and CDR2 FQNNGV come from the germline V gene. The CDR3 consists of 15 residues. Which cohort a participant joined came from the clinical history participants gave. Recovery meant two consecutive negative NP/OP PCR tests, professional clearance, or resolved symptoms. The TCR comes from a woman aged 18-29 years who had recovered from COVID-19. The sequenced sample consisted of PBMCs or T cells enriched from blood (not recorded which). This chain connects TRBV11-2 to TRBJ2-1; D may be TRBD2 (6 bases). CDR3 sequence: CASSFQGLTAGEQFF. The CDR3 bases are TGTGCCAGCAGCTTTCAGGGACTTACGGCCGGGGAGCAGTTCTTC.